This T cell receptor (beta chain) was obtained from a study of T cell changes during pregnancy in multiple sclerosis. TCRdb's copy holds only in-frame clones and misses some; the assay was immunoSEQ multiplex PCR. This sample has tens of thousands of clones, with roughly nine tenths found just once. The CDR3 runs 18 residues. Germline V gene data show CDR1 as SGHNT and CDR2 as YYREEE (reference sequence). The V gene end was trimmed by 5 bases and the J gene end by 4 bases; junction bases not matched to a gene: 18. The chain recombines TRBV5-4 with TRBJ2-7; 10 bases fit TRBD2. The TCR was taken from a female donor with multiple sclerosis, enrolled in a pregnancy study. Here the sequenced sample was CD4+ T cells from peripheral blood mononuclear cells, taken in the first trimester of pregnancy. CDR3 sequence: CASSPPPPGASGSYEQYF. The CDR3 bases are TGTGCCAGCAGTCCTCCGCCCCCCGGGGCTAGCGGGAGTTACGAGCAGTACTTC. The variable domain in full, with the rest retrieved from reference TRBV5-4 and TRBJ2-7, is ETGVTQSPTHLIKTRGQQVTLRCSSQSGHNTVSWYQQALGQGPQFIFQYYREEENGRGNFPPRFSGLQFPNYSSELNVNALELDDSALYLCASSPPPPGASGSYEQYFGPGTRLTVT.